A single T cell receptor beta chain is shown here with its context. As processed by the authors: Reference gene primer amplification yielded estimated nucleated cell counts. Generated by immunoSEQ multiplex PCR, the TCRdb table keeps only in-frame clones and is missing some. The V and J calls and clone size were taken over from that table, and D and trimming were inferred from the DNA. The sample includes tens of thousands of clones, roughly four fifths of them seen just once. This sample is part of a study of blood T cell repertoires in COVID-19. Study-wide background: Italy, Spain and the United States were the sources of the convalescent and acute COVID-19 samples. In each case, the material was cDNA or gDNA derived from T cells, B-cell-depleted T cells, or PBMCs.

The germline CDR1 and CDR2 sequences are MNHEY and SVGAGI. The CDR3 length is 12 residues. With 7 bases removed from V and 4 bases from J, the gap between germline ends came to 10 bases. The chain combines TRBV6-5 with TRBJ1-1; no clear D gene. This receptor was identified in a man between 50 and 59 years old with active or convalescent COVID-19. The sample consisted of peripheral blood. The CDR3, as DNA: TGTGCCAGCATGGAGGTCAGCACTGAAGCTTTCTTT. Translated, it gives CASMEVSTEAFF.